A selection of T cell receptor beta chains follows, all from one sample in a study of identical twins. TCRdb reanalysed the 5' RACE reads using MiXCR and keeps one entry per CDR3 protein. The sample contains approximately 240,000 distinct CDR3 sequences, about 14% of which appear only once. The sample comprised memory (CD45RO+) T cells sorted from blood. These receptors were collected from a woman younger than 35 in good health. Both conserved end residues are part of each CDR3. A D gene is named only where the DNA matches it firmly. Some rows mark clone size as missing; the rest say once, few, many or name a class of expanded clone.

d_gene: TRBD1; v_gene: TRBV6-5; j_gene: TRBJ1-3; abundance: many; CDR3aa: CASSYSQGASEGNTIYF; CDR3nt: TGTGCCAGCAGTTACTCACAGGGGGCTTCGGAAGGAAACACCATATATTTT
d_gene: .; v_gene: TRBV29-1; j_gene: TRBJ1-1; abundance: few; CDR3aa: CSVVGRVRNTEAFF; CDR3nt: TGCAGCGTTGTGGGCAGGGTGCGGAACACTGAAGCTTTCTTT
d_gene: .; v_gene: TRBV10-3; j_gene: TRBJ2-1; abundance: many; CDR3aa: CAISEQSSGEGRAEFF; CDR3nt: TGTGCCATCAGCGAACAAAGCTCGGGCGAGGGCCGCGCGGAGTTCTTC
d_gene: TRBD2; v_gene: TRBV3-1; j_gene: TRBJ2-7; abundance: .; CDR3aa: CASNQAGGDEQYF; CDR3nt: TGTGCCAGCAACCAAGCGGGAGGTGACGAGCAGTACTTC
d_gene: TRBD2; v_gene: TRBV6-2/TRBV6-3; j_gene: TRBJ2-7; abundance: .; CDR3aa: CASSYLAGGTYEQYF; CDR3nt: TGTGCCAGCAGTTACCTGGCGGGAGGGACCTACGAGCAGTACTTC
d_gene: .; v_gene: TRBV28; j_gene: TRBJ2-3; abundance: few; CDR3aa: CASSSPADLVTDTQYF; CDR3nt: TGTGCCAGCAGTTCCCCTGCTGACCTCGTCACAGATACGCAGTATTTT
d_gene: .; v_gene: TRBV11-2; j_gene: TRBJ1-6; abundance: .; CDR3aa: CASSLTRTVNSPLHF; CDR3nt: TGTGCCAGCAGCTTAACGCGGACAGTCAATTCACCCCTCCACTTT
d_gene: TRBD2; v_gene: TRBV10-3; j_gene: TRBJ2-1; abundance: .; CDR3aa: CAISLIGLAGDNEQFF; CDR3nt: TGTGCCATCAGTCTCATAGGACTAGCGGGAGACAATGAGCAGTTCTTC
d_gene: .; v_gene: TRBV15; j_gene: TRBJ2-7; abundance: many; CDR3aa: CATSREYAGRNEQYF; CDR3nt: TGTGCCACCAGCAGAGAGTACGCGGGAAGAAACGAGCAGTACTTC
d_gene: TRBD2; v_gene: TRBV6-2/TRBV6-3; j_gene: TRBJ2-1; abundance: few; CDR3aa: CASSPKREGEQFF; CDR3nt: TGTGCCAGCAGCCCGAAGCGGGAGGGTGAGCAGTTCTTC
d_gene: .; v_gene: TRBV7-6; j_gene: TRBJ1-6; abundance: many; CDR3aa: CASSPLWGTENSPLHF; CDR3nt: TGTGCCAGCAGCCCATTGTGGGGGACGGAAAATTCACCCCTCCACTTT
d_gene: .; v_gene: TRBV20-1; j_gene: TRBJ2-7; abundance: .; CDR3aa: CSARLARAPYEQYF; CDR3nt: TGCAGTGCTAGATTAGCCAGGGCCCCCTACGAGCAGTACTTC
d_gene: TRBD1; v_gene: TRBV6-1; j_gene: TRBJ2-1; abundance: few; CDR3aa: CASSEALRAGGNEQFF; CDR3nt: TGTGCCAGCAGTGAAGCGCTTAGGGCAGGGGGCAATGAGCAGTTCTTC
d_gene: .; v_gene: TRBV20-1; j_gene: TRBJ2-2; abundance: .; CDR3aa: CSAQENTGELFF; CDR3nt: TGCAGTGCGCAGGAGAACACCGGGGAGCTGTTTTTT
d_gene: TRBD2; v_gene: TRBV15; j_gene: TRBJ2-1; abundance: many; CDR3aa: CATSLGGLAGGNEQFF; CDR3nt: TGTGCCACCAGCCTCGGGGGACTAGCGGGGGGCAATGAGCAGTTCTTC
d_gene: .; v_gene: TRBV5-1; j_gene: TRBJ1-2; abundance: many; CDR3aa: CASSLGGQDYGYTF; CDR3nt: TGCGCCAGCAGCTTGGGGGGACAAGACTATGGCTACACCTTC
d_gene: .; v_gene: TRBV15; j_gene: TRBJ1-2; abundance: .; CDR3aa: CATSPGYYGYTF; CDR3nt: TGTGCCACCAGCCCCGGGTACTATGGCTACACCTTC
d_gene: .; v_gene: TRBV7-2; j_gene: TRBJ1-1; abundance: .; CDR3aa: CASSPDRLYTEAFF; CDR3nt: TGTGCCAGCAGCCCCGATAGGCTGTACACTGAAGCTTTCTTT
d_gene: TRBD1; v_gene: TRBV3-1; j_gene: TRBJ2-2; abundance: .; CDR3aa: CASSRDRVVGELFF; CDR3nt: TGTGCCAGCAGCCGAGACAGGGTTGTCGGGGAGCTGTTTTTT
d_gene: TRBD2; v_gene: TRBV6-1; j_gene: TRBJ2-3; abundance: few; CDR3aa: CASIPRGGGGTQYF; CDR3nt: TGTGCCAGCATCCCGCGGGGGGGTGGCGGGACGCAGTATTTT
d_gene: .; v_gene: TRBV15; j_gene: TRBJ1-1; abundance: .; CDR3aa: CATSRDRQENTEAFF; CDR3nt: TGTGCCACCAGCAGAGATCGACAGGAGAACACTGAAGCTTTCTTT
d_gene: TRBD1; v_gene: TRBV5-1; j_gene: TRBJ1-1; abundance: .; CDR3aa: CASSLGQGLVNTEAFF; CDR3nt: TGCGCCAGCAGCCTAGGACAGGGCCTCGTGAACACTGAAGCTTTCTTT
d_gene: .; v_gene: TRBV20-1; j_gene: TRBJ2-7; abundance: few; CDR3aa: CSAPRGGLVYEQYF; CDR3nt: TGCAGTGCCCCTAGGGGGGGCCTAGTCTACGAGCAGTACTTC
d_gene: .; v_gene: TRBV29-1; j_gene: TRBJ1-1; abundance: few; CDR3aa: CSAQDSPVTEAFF; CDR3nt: TGCAGCGCTCAGGACAGCCCGGTTACTGAAGCTTTCTTT
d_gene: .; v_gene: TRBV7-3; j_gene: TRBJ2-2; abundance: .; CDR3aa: CASSPSPVANTGELFF; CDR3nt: TGTGCCAGCAGCCCTAGTCCGGTAGCGAACACCGGGGAGCTGTTTTTT
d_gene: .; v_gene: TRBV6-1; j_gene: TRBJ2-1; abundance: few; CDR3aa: CASSGNRLVLGNEQFF; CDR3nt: TGTGCCAGCAGTGGCAATCGACTAGTACTAGGGAATGAGCAGTTCTTC
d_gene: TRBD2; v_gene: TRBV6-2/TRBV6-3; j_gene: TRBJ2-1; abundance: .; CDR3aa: CASSIAGDEQFF; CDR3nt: TGTGCCAGCAGTATAGCGGGAGATGAGCAGTTCTTC
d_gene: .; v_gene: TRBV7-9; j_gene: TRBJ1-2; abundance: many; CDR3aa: CASSLAQGSELGYTF; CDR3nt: TGTGCCAGCAGCTTAGCGCAGGGGAGTGAATTGGGCTACACCTTC
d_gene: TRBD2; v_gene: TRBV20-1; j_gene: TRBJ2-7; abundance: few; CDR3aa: CSARSSGLAGEITYEQYF; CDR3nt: TGCAGTGCTAGGTCCTCCGGACTAGCGGGGGAGATTACCTACGAGCAGTACTTC
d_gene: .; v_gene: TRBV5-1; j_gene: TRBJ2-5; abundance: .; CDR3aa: CASSLRDFWETQYF; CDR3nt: TGCGCCAGCAGCTTGAGGGACTTCTGGGAGACCCAGTACTTC
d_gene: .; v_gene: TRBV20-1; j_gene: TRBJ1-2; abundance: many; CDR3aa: CSAIARGRGFLGGYTF; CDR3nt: TGCAGTGCAATCGCCCGGGGGCGCGGGTTTTTAGGAGGCTACACCTTC
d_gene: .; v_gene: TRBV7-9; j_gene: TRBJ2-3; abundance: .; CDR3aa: CASSPAVTDTQYF; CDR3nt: TGTGCCAGCAGCCCGGCGGTCACAGATACGCAGTATTTT
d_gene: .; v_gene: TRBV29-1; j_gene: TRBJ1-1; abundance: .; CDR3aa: CSAFVAGAGNEAFF; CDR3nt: TGCAGCGCCTTCGTCGCCGGGGCCGGCAATGAAGCTTTCTTT
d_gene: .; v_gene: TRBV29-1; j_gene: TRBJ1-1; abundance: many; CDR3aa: CSVEKDRRAFF; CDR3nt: TGCAGCGTTGAAAAAGACCGAAGAGCTTTCTTT
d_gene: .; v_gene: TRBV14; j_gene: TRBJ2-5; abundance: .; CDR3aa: CASSAPGTAGETQYF; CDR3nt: TGTGCCAGCAGCGCACCCGGGACAGCGGGAGAGACCCAGTACTTC
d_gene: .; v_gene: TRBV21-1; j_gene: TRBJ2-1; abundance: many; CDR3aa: CASSSPYLHHPSYNEQFF; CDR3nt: TGTGCCAGCAGCTCTCCCTATCTTCATCATCCCTCCTACAATGAGCAGTTCTTC
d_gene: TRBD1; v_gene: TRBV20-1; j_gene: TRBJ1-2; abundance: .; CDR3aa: CSASIQGGGSNGYTF; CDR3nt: TGCAGTGCTAGTATACAGGGGGGAGGTAGTAATGGCTACACCTTC
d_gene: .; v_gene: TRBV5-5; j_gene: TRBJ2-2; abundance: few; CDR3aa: CASRKDSPNTGELFF; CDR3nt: TGTGCCAGCAGGAAGGACAGCCCGAACACCGGGGAGCTGTTTTTT
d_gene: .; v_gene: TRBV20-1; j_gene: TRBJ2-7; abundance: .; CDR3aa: CSARDDGGYEQYF; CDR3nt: TGCAGTGCTAGAGATGACGGGGGCTACGAGCAGTACTTC
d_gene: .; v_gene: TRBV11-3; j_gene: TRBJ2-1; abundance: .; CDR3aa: CASSNHPEQFF; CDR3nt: TGTGCCAGCAGCAACCACCCGGAGCAGTTCTTC
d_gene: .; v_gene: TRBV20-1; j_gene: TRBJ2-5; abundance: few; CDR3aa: CSASPSGQLQETQYF; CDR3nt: TGCAGTGCCTCCCCCTCTGGACAGCTACAAGAGACCCAGTACTTC
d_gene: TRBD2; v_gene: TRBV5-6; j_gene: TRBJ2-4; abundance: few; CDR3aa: CASSSGLAVAKNIQYF; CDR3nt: TGTGCCAGCAGCTCTGGACTAGCGGTAGCCAAAAACATTCAGTACTTC
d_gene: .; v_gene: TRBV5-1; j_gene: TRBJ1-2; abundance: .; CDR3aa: CASSFRENYGYTF; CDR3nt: TGCGCCAGCAGCTTCCGGGAAAACTATGGCTACACCTTC
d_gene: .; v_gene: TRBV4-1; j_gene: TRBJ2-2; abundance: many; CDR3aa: CASSQLDLGFVTGELFF; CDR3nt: TGCGCCAGCAGCCAGTTAGACCTCGGTTTCGTCACCGGGGAGCTGTTTTTT
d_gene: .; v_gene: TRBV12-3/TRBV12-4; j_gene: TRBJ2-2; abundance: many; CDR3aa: CASRGSFSSAGELFF; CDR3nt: TGTGCCAGTAGAGGCAGTTTCTCGTCCGCCGGGGAGCTGTTTTTT
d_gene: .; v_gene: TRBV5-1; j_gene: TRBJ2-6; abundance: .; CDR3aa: CASSWDPLANVLTF; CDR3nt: TGCGCCAGCAGCTGGGACCCGTTGGCCAACGTCCTGACTTTC
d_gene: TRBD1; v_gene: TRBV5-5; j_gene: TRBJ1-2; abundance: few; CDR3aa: CASSSGQGIHYGYTF; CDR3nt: TGTGCCAGCAGTTCTGGACAGGGTATCCACTATGGCTACACCTTC
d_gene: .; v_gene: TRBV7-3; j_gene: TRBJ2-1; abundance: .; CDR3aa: CASSSLGSDEQFF; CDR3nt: TGTGCCAGCAGCTCCCTAGGGAGCGATGAGCAGTTCTTC
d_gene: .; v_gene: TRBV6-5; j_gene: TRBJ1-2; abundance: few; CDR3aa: CASSYNQNYGYTF; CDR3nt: TGTGCCAGCAGTTACAATCAGAACTATGGCTACACCTTC
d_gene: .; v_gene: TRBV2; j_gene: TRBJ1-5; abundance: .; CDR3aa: CASIGLPGQPQHF; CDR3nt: TGTGCCAGCATCGGACTTCCGGGTCAGCCCCAGCATTTT
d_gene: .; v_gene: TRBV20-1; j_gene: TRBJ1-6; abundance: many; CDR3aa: CSARDIQEESSPLHF; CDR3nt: TGCAGTGCTAGAGATATCCAGGAGGAGAGTTCACCCCTCCACTTT
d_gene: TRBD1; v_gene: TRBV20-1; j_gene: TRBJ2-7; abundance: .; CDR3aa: CSAPDRGDEQYF; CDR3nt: TGCAGTGCCCCGGACAGGGGTGACGAGCAGTACTTC
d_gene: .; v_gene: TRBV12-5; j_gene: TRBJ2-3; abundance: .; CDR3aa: CASVLEGVGDTQYF; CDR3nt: TGTGCTAGTGTTTTGGAGGGTGTGGGGGATACGCAGTATTTT
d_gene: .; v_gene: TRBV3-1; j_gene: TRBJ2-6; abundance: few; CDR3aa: CASSQDPDRQSGANVLTF; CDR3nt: TGTGCCAGCAGCCAGGACCCCGATAGGCAATCTGGGGCCAACGTCCTGACTTTC